This is a list of T cell receptor beta chains from one sample in a study of Graves' ophthalmopathy and Graves' hyperthyroidism. TCRdb re-analysed the multiplex PCR reads in MiXCR, keeping a single row per CDR3 protein. This sample yields approximately 640,000 distinct CDR3 sequences, of which about two fifths are seen a single time; 3% to 3.5% belongs to the top ten. Sample: peripheral blood. These receptors came from an adult man with Graves' ophthalmopathy. Both conserved end residues are part of each CDR3. A D gene is named only where the DNA matches it firmly. Clone size is given for some rows only: seen once, a few or many times, or a class if the clone is expanded.

d_gene: NA
len: 14
j_gene: TRBJ1-1
abundance: once
v_gene: TRBV10-3
CDR3nt: TGTGCCATCAGGGACAGCAGCTCCTACAATGAGCAGTTCTTT
CDR3aa: CAIRDSSSYNEQFF

d_gene: NA
len: 15
j_gene: TRBJ2-7
abundance: few
v_gene: TRBV6-5
CDR3nt: TGTGCCAGCAGTTACTCGGGGTCTGGGCCCTACGAGCAGTACTTC
CDR3aa: CASSYSGSGPYEQYF

d_gene: TRBD2
len: 17
j_gene: TRBJ2-7
abundance: many
v_gene: TRBV7-9
CDR3nt: TGTGCCAGCAGCTTAGCTAGCGGGGGCCCTACGTCCTACGAGCAGTACTTC
CDR3aa: CASSLASGGPTSYEQYF

d_gene: NA
len: 15
j_gene: TRBJ1-4
abundance: once
v_gene: TRBV7-3
CDR3nt: TGTGCCAGCAGCTGGGAAGGGTCAACTAATGAAAAACTGTTTTTT
CDR3aa: CASSWEGSTNEKLFF

d_gene: NA
len: 13
j_gene: TRBJ2-7
abundance: many
v_gene: TRBV4-1
CDR3nt: TGCGCCAGCAGCAAAACAGCAACCTACGAGCAGTACTTC
CDR3aa: CASSKTATYEQYF

d_gene: NA
len: 19
j_gene: TRBJ2-2
abundance: NA
v_gene: TRBV25-1
CDR3nt: TGTGCCAGCAGGGAGGGGGGTGCCGGCCGAGGCACTAACACCGGGGAGCTGTTTTTT
CDR3aa: CASREGGAGRGTNTGELFF

d_gene: NA
len: 13
j_gene: TRBJ2-2
abundance: once
v_gene: TRBV2
CDR3nt: TGTGCTAGCTTCGCCGAGAACACCGGGGAGCTGTTTTTT
CDR3aa: CASFAENTGELFF

d_gene: TRBD1
len: 15
j_gene: TRBJ2-7
abundance: many
v_gene: TRBV2
CDR3nt: TGTGCCAGCAGTGGGCACAGGGGAACCACCTACGAGCAGTACTTC
CDR3aa: CASSGHRGTTYEQYF

d_gene: TRBD2
len: 15
j_gene: TRBJ2-7
abundance: NA
v_gene: TRBV7-3
CDR3nt: TGTGCCAGCAGCTTAAATCCAGCGGGGGTCTACGAGCAGTACTTC
CDR3aa: CASSLNPAGVYEQYF

d_gene: TRBD2
len: 13
j_gene: TRBJ2-5
abundance: NA
v_gene: TRBV29-1
CDR3nt: TGCAGCCAAGACCGGGAGGGGGGAGAGACCCAGTACTTC
CDR3aa: CSQDREGGETQYF

d_gene: NA
len: 13
j_gene: TRBJ1-4
abundance: many
v_gene: TRBV9
CDR3nt: TGTGCCAGCAGCACTTTAGAAGGTGAAAAACTGTTTTTT
CDR3aa: CASSTLEGEKLFF

d_gene: TRBD2
len: 15
j_gene: TRBJ2-1
abundance: few
v_gene: TRBV9
CDR3nt: TGTGCCAGCAGCGTAGATCCGGGAGGGATCAATGAGCAGTTCTTC
CDR3aa: CASSVDPGGINEQFF

d_gene: NA
len: 13
j_gene: TRBJ1-2
abundance: NA
v_gene: TRBV10-3
CDR3nt: TGTGCCAGCAGTCTAACCAGGGCCCATGGCTACACCTTC
CDR3aa: CASSLTRAHGYTF

d_gene: TRBD1
len: 13
j_gene: TRBJ2-5
abundance: many
v_gene: TRBV11-2
CDR3nt: TGTGCCAGCAGGACACAGGGGGAAGAGACCCAGTACTTC
CDR3aa: CASRTQGEETQYF